What follows are 19 T cell receptor beta chains derived from one specimen sequenced in a study of T-cell memory formation after mild COVID-19. TCRdb recomputed calls from the 5' RACE reads with MiXCR, one row per CDR3 protein. The profile shows under 450,000 distinct CDR3 sequences, 14% of them singletons. Sequenced sample: PBMCs or a T cell subset sorted from them (not recorded which). These receptors all come from a man in his late teens or twenties who had mild COVID-19 (a few samples of this study predate the infection). Cell type and time point are not known.

The chain uses TRBV2 and TRBJ1-1; the D gene is possibly TRBD1 (5 bases). This CDR3 comprises 13 residues. V lost 8 bases and J 0 bases, leaving 10 bases between the germline ends. The germline V gene has CDR1 SNHLY and CDR2 FYNNEI. Here the CDR3 DNA reads TGTGCCAGCCCCAGGGCTATGAACACTGAAGCTTTCTTT. Protein product: CASPRAMNTEAFF.

J is TRBJ1-2 and V is TRBV7-9; D is uncertain. Germline V gene lookup returns CDR1 SEHNR and CDR2 FQNEAQ (reference sequence). This CDR3 region has 14 residues. V lost 5 bases to trimming and J lost 2 bases, with 12 bases between them. Here the CDR3 reads CASSPGILNYGYTF. The CDR3 DNA sequence: TGTGCCAGCAGCCCCGGGATTCTGAACTATGGCTACACCTTC.

This clonotype was recorded at least ten times. V and J are TRBV5-5 and TRBJ1-6; perhaps TRBD1 as D (5 bases). CDR3 size: 14 residues. Per the germline V gene, CDR1 is SGHKS and CDR2 is YYEKEE (reference sequence). V dropped 4 bases and J dropped 8 bases, with 13 bases sitting between them. CDR3: CASSPGTWDSPLHF. In nucleotides, the CDR3 is TGTGCCAGCAGCCCCGGGACCTGGGATTCACCCCTCCACTTT.

This clonotype showed up just a few times. V is TRBV7-3 and J is TRBJ2-5, with D unresolved. V was shortened by 0 bases and J by 1 base, with 6 bases between the two germline ends. Germline V CDR1 and CDR2: SGHTA, FQGTGA. The CDR3 is 14 amino acids. CDR3: CASSLTGPQETQYF. CDR3 nucleotide sequence: TGTGCCAGCAGCTTAACGGGTCCCCAAGAGACCCAGTACTTC.

This clonotype was counted a few times. This chain uses TRBV9 with TRBJ2-3, with 8 bases aligning to TRBD2. The CDR3 consists of 14 residues. Germline lookup yields CDR1 SGDLS and CDR2 YYNGEE. V was clipped by 4 bases and J by 5 bases; unmatched bases: 6. The CDR3 sequence: CASSPFSGEDTQYF. CDR3 bases: TGTGCCAGCAGCCCCTTTAGCGGGGAAGATACGCAGTATTTT.

This chain connects TRBV12-3 or TRBV12-4 to TRBJ1-1; unclear D gene. The CDR3 runs 14 residues. Between the trimmed V and J ends, which lost 3 bases and 1 base, there was a span of 9 bases. The CDR3 nucleotides read TGTGCCAGCAGTTTTCGCTGGCAGAACACTGAAGCTTTCTTT. Translated, it gives CASSFRWQNTEAFF.

There are a few counts of this clonotype. This rearrangement joins TRBV10-1 to TRBJ1-3; D remains ambiguous. CDR1 is WNHNN, CDR2 SYGVQD, per germline (reference sequence). Deletions cut 0 bases from V and 3 bases from J, with 6 bases between. This CDR3 is built from 14 residues. Here the CDR3 reads CASSESGSGNTIYF. DNA for the CDR3: TGCGCCAGCAGTGAGTCCGGGAGTGGAAACACCATATATTTT.

This clonotype showed up just a few times. The chain couples TRBV13 to TRBJ1-4, with D maybe TRBD1 (5 bases). The germline V and J ends were trimmed by 0 bases and 8 bases, with 10 bases remaining between them. The CDR3 sequence is 14 residues long. Looked up from germline, CDR1 is PRHDT and CDR2 is FYEKMQ (reference sequence). Written as DNA, the CDR3 is TGTGCCAGCAGCTTAGGAGGGACCGACGAAAAACTGTTTTTT. It encodes CASSLGGTDEKLFF.

The chain joins TRBV19 to TRBJ1-5, with D perhaps matching TRBD1 (5 bases). CDR3 length: 16 residues. Trimming pared 6 bases from V and 5 bases from J, leaving 20 bases between. CDR1 and CDR2 from the germline V gene are LNHDA and SQIVND (reference sequence). The CDR3 protein is CASSPTGRRWDQPQHF. CDR3 DNA: TGTGCCAGTAGCCCTACGGGACGGCGGTGGGATCAGCCCCAGCATTTT.

The chain carries TRBV4-2 and TRBJ1-5; D is unresolved. V was shortened by 6 bases and J by 1 base, with 10 bases between the two germline ends. From germline, CDR1 is LGHNA and CDR2 YNFKEQ. CDR3 size: 14 residues. CDR3 sequence reads: CASRNLWSNQPQHF. The CDR3 nucleotides are TGTGCCAGCAGAAACCTGTGGAGCAATCAGCCCCAGCATTTT.

This clonotype was observed a handful of times. The V gene is TRBV9, the J gene TRBJ1-4; D possibly corresponds to TRBD1 (5 bases). The germline gives CDR1 SGDLS, CDR2 YYNGEE. This CDR3 has 15 amino acids. V lost 3 bases and J lost 8, with 17 bases in between. The CDR3 coding sequence is TGTGCCAGCAGCGATGGTCCCCAGGGAGGCGAAAAACTGTTTTTT. Protein product: CASSDGPQGGEKLFF.

This clonotype has more than one count but fewer than ten. The rearrangement joins TRBV29-1 to TRBJ1-1; D gene unclear. The CDR3 sequence is 13 residues long. The V end lost 4 bases, the J end lost 4 bases, and 13 bases lay between the germline ends. Germline assignment: CDR1 SQVTM and CDR2 ANQGSEA. The CDR3 sequence: CSVVGRRPTEAFF. CDR3 in DNA: TGCAGCGTTGTTGGGCGCCGACCCACTGAAGCTTTCTTT.

This clonotype was seen only a few times. This rearrangement joins TRBV6-6 to TRBJ2-7; D might be TRBD2 (6 bases). V was clipped by 10 bases and J by 1 base, with 17 bases between them. Per germline, CDR1 MNHNY and CDR2 SVGAGI (reference sequence). The CDR3 spans 14 residues. The CDR3 loop reads CATRRDWGSYEQYV. CDR3 sequence (DNA): TGTGCCACCCGACGGGACTGGGGGTCCTACGAGCAGTACGTC.

The V call is TRBV19, the J call TRBJ2-5; D is unresolved. Trimming stripped 5 bases from V and 1 base from J, with 8 bases between. Germline V CDR1 and CDR2: LNHDA, SQIVND (reference sequence). CDR3 length: 13 amino acids. The CDR3 DNA sequence: TGTGCCAGTAGTGCAATGCTCCAAGAGACCCAGTACTTC. This sequence encodes CASSAMLQETQYF.

This clonotype was picked up a small number of times. This chain's CDR3 is CAISRTGGSREAFF. CDR3 nucleotides: TGTGCCATCAGTAGGACAGGCGGCAGTCGAGAAGCTTTCTTT. The J gene is TRBJ1-1, the V gene TRBV10-3; 7 nucleotides line up with TRBD1. The CDR3 covers 14 residues. With 5 bases clipped from V and 8 bases from J, the junction kept 11 bases outside the gene matches. Germline V gives CDR1 ENHRY, CDR2 SYGVKD.

This clonotype occurred a few times. The chain links TRBV28 to TRBJ1-6; D is undetermined. Germline V gene data show CDR1 as MDHEN and CDR2 as SYDVKM. This CDR3 comprises 14 residues. V was shortened by 3 bases and J by 9 bases, with 12 bases between the two germline ends. The DNA for the CDR3 is TGTGCCAGCAGTTTCGACCTGACCGGTTCACCCCTCCACTTT. It translates to CASSFDLTGSPLHF.

The chain has TRBV7-2 and TRBJ1-6; D gene ambiguous. Germline CDR1 SGHTA, CDR2 FQGNSA. The CDR3 has 14 residues. V lost 5 bases, J lost 6 bases, and 11 bases lay in between. The CDR3 sequence is CASSPSPGNSPLHF. The CDR3 region has the DNA TGTGCCAGCAGCCCTAGCCCGGGTAATTCACCCCTCCACTTT.

The rearrangement links TRBV5-1 to TRBJ2-1, with 8 bases aligning to TRBD1. V shed 4 bases, J shed 7 bases, and the junction held 13 bases outside the gene matches. Germline CDR1 and CDR2: SGHRS and YFSETQ. The CDR3 is 16 amino acids. This CDR3 is CASSPFGQGSLNEQFF. DNA for the CDR3: TGCGCCAGCAGCCCCTTTGGACAGGGCTCGTTGAATGAGCAGTTCTTC. Looking up the rest from reference TRBV5-1 and TRBJ2-1 gives the full variable domain: KAGVTQTPRYLIKTRGQQVTLSCSPISGHRSVSWYQQTPGQGLQFLFEYFSETQRNKGNFPGRFSGRQFSNSRSEMNVSTLELGDSALYLCASSPFGQGSLNEQFFGPGTRLTVL.

The genes are TRBV20-1 and TRBJ1-5; 7 positions match TRBD1. CDR3 length: 13 residues. The V segment lost 5 bases and the J segment 5 bases; nucleotides outside the gene matches: 6. Germline loops: CDR1 DFQATT, CDR2 SNEGSKA (reference sequence). Here the CDR3 reads CSAGRGADQPQHF. The DNA of the CDR3 is TGCAGTGCTGGCAGGGGGGCAGATCAGCCCCAGCATTTT.